These 7 T cell receptor beta chains were all obtained from the same sample, sequenced in a study of control samples from healthy donors and cancer patients (dated by TCRdb to 2020 to 2021). Library prep was done by the immunoSEQ multiplex PCR assay. Sourced from immuneACCESS, this table was stored by TCRdb with only in-frame sequences that have V and J called. A share of the clones is absent; for the studies checked, an unresolved V gene accounts for under half, and the remainder has no known explanation. The sample contains 45,000 or so clones, around 87% of them found a single time. The ten largest clones represent roughly a tenth of the sample. The material sequenced was PBMCs. The receptor source for this set is a woman in her fifties or sixties with lung cancer.

This chain links TRBV5-1 with TRBJ2-3, with D maybe TRBD2 (5 bases). Germline V CDR1 and CDR2: SGHRS, YFSETQ. The CDR3 is 13 residues long. V shed 7 bases and J shed 1 base, with 10 bases lying between them. CDR3 in DNA: TGCGCCAGCCGAGTACTAGGCACAGATACGCAGTATTTT. As protein: CASRVLGTDTQYF.

The chain links TRBV5-1 to TRBJ2-5, with no clear D. The germline CDR1 and CDR2 sequences are SGHRS and YFSETQ. Trimming cost V 0 bases and J 5 bases, with 11 bases left between them. The CDR3 extends over 14 amino acids. In nucleotides, the CDR3 is TGCGCCAGCAGCTTGGCAGCGCGCCTTGAGACCCAGTACTTC. As protein: CASSLAARLETQYF.

V is TRBV7-2 and J is TRBJ1-2; D may be TRBD1 (6 bases). CDR3 length: 14 residues. Germline CDR1 is SGHTA and CDR2 is FQGNSA. The germline V and J ends were trimmed by 1 base and 2 bases, with 8 bases remaining between them. CDR3 DNA sequence: TGTGCCAGCAGCTTAGGAACAGGGAACTATGGCTACACCTTC. Translation gives CASSLGTGNYGYTF.

The chain carries TRBV5-1 and TRBJ1-2; TRBD1 matches 7 bases. The CDR3 loop spans 15 amino acids. The trim removed 0 bases at V and 8 bases at J, leaving 10 bases unmatched. Germline-derived CDR1 and CDR2 are SGHRS and YFSETQ. CDR3 region: CASSLEVTGNIGYTF. In DNA form, the CDR3 reads TGCGCCAGCAGCTTGGAGGTGACAGGGAATATCGGCTACACCTTC.

This clone was found a few times. V gene TRBV3-1 (or the pseudogene TRBV3-2) combines with J gene TRBJ1-3, with no clear D. V was trimmed by 0 bases and J by 0 bases, leaving 15 bases between them. Germline CDR1 is LGHDT and CDR2 is YNNKEL (reference sequence). CDR3 length: 18 amino acids. As DNA, the CDR3 is TGTGCCAGCAGCCAAGATCTAGGTGAGCCCGGCTCTGGAAACACCATATATTTT. Its protein is CASSQDLGEPGSGNTIYF.

The chain carries TRBV6-5 and TRBJ2-1; no clear D gene. Per germline, CDR1 MNHEY and CDR2 SVGAGI. Between the trimmed V and J ends, which lost 5 bases and 0 bases, there was a span of 8 bases. This CDR3 comprises 14 residues. The CDR3 here is CASSKQSSYNEQFF. For the CDR3, the DNA is TGTGCCAGCAGTAAACAGAGCTCCTACAATGAGCAGTTCTTC.

The table lists this clone with a few counts. This chain connects TRBV11-3 to TRBJ2-7, with 13 nucleotides matching TRBD2. Losses at the gene ends were 4 bases for V and 3 bases for J; bases not matched to a gene: 9. The CDR3 has 17 residues. Germline values: CDR1 SGHNT, CDR2 YENEEA. The CDR3 region is CASSWTPRTSGSYEQYF. As DNA, the CDR3 is TGTGCCAGCAGCTGGACCCCCCGGACTAGCGGGAGCTACGAGCAGTACTTC.